These T cell receptor beta chains were read from a single sample in a study of blood T cells in healthy people across ages. TCRdb processed the 5' RACE reads anew with MiXCR; each CDR3 protein has one entry. The repertoire holds 1.5 million to 2 million distinct CDR3 sequences, with 34% as singletons. The sequenced material came from blood. These receptors all come from a woman aged 25 to 45 in good health. The CDR3 runs from the conserved cysteine through the conserved F or W. The order of the fields is J gene, clone size, D gene, V gene, CDR3 DNA, CDR3 protein. The D gene is left open where the match is weak. Rows give clone size only sometimes, using once, few, many, or a class for an expanded clone.

TRBJ2-7,.,TRBD2,TRBV20-1,TGCAGTGCTAGTCGCGCTAGCGGGAATATTGGTGGCTCCTACGAGCAGTACTTC,CSASRASGNIGGSYEQYF
TRBJ1-2,.,.,TRBV21-1,TGTGCCAGCAGCAAGGGCAGGGGGGCAAACTATGGCTACACCTTC,CASSKGRGANYGYTF
TRBJ2-2,.,.,TRBV6-1,TGTGCCAGCAGCCTCGGGACTCACACCGGGGAGCTGTTTTTT,CASSLGTHTGELFF
TRBJ2-5,.,.,TRBV2,TGTGCCAGCAAAAGACAGGTCCGGGAGACCCAGTACTTC,CASKRQVRETQYF
TRBJ2-1,.,.,TRBV28,TGTGCCGGGGCAGAGAGCTCCTACAATGAGCAGTTCTTC,CAGAESSYNEQFF
TRBJ2-3,many,.,TRBV20-1,TGCAGAGCCGGTCGTGGCGCGGACAATACAGATACGCAGTATTTT,CRAGRGADNTDTQYF
TRBJ1-2,.,.,TRBV30,TGTGCCTGGAGTGTACCGTACGCCGGTGGCTACACCTTC,CAWSVPYAGGYTF
TRBJ2-3,many,TRBD2,TRBV10-3,TGTGCCATCAGTGAGGGTTCTAGCGGTACGCAGTATTTT,CAISEGSSGTQYF
TRBJ2-1,few,.,TRBV27,TGTGCCAGCAGGGGTAGTGTGGTTAGCTCCTACAATGAGCAGTTCTTC,CASRGSVVSSYNEQFF
TRBJ1-1,.,.,TRBV27,TGTGCCAGCAGTCGAATAACGGAGGCTGAAGCTTTCTTT,CASSRITEAEAFF
TRBJ1-2,.,TRBD1,TRBV2,TGTGCCAGCAGGAGGGGCAGGGGGCTTAGCTATGACTACACCTTC,CASRRGRGLSYDYTF
TRBJ1-2,.,.,TRBV20-1,TGCAGTGCCTTTTACGGGAGTGGCTACACCTTC,CSAFYGSGYTF
TRBJ2-1,.,TRBD2,TRBV2,TGTGCCTCCAAAAGACTAGCGGGAGGGCTGAGCTCCTACAATGAGCAGTTCTTC,CASKRLAGGLSSYNEQFF
TRBJ2-7,few,.,TRBV4-1,TGCGCCAGCAGCCAAAGTGGGAGCGGGTACGAGCAGTACTTC,CASSQSGSGYEQYF
TRBJ2-1,.,TRBD2,TRBV20-1,TGCAGTTCTGTCCCGGGACTAGCGGGATCTGAGCAGTTCTTC,CSSVPGLAGSEQFF
TRBJ1-2,.,.,TRBV7-9,TGTGCCAGCAGCAAGACTGCGACTGAGGGCTACACCTTC,CASSKTATEGYTF
TRBJ2-1,.,TRBD1,TRBV5-6,TGTGCCAGCAGCTTGGCCAACTACAGGGGTAATGAGCAGTTCTTC,CASSLANYRGNEQFF
TRBJ1-1,.,TRBD1,TRBV4-1,TGCGCCAGCAGCCAAGAAGGGGGGTACAGGGGAGCGGCTTTCTTT,CASSQEGGYRGAAFF
TRBJ1-2,.,.,TRBV25-1,TGTGCCAGCAGTGAATCGGATCCCCTGGCTGGCTACACCTTC,CASSESDPLAGYTF
TRBJ2-7,few,.,TRBV3-1,TGTGCCAGCAGCCAAGTGGGCGCGGGAAACTCCTACGAGCAGTACTTC,CASSQVGAGNSYEQYF
TRBJ2-3,.,TRBD2,TRBV5-1,TGCGCCAGCAGCTCCCTGGTTAGCGGGAGGGCTGCCACAGATACGCAGTATTTT,CASSSLVSGRAATDTQYF
TRBJ2-7,many,.,TRBV7-9,TGTGCCAGCAGCCCCGGAGGGAACGAGCAGTACTTC,CASSPGGNEQYF
TRBJ2-3,many,TRBD2,TRBV7-9,TGTGCCAGCACTTTGCCTCGGCTAGCGGGAGTCACAGATACGCAGTATTTT,CASTLPRLAGVTDTQYF
TRBJ2-1,.,.,TRBV27,TGTGCCGGCAGTTTCGATGAGCAGTTCTTC,CAGSFDEQFF
TRBJ2-1,.,.,TRBV4-1,TGCGCCAGCAGCCAAGATATCGGGGCCATCTACAATGAGCAGTTCTTC,CASSQDIGAIYNEQFF
TRBJ1-1,many,.,TRBV5-1,TGTGCCAGCAGTTTGGGGGTCATGAACACTGAAGCTTTCTTT,CASSLGVMNTEAFF
TRBJ1-5,.,.,TRBV4-1,TGCGCCAGCAGCCAAGTCGGGGGCGCCGGTCAGCCCCAGCATTTT,CASSQVGGAGQPQHF
TRBJ2-1,many,.,TRBV20-1,TGCAGTGCTGTCGAGGGCTCCTACAATGAGCAGTTCTTC,CSAVEGSYNEQFF
TRBJ2-3,few,TRBD1,TRBV6-1,TGTGCCAGCACTGAAGGGACAGCTAGCACAGATACGCAGTATTTT,CASTEGTASTDTQYF
TRBJ2-7,.,.,TRBV10-3,TGTGCCTCCAGAAACGTTTTCGTCTACGAGCAGTACTTC,CASRNVFVYEQYF
TRBJ2-5,few,.,TRBV30,TGTGCCTGGAGTGTAGGATCTTTGAAGACCCAGTACTTC,CAWSVGSLKTQYF
TRBJ1-2,.,.,TRBV7-9,TGTGCCAGCAGCTTCCACGCCTCGGGCGGCTACACCTTC,CASSFHASGGYTF
TRBJ2-1,.,.,TRBV28,.,CASSWGQGSPFF
TRBJ1-2,.,.,TRBV7-2,TGTGCCAGCACCAAAGGAGGGTCCAACTATGGCTACACCTTC,CASTKGGSNYGYTF
TRBJ2-5,.,TRBD1,TRBV20-1,TGCAGTGCTAGAGGCCTACAGGGGCCGGGGGAGACCCAGTACTTC,CSARGLQGPGETQYF
TRBJ2-1,.,TRBD2,TRBV9,TGTGCCAGCAGCCTCCGAACTAGCGGCCTGAATGAGCAGTTCTTC,CASSLRTSGLNEQFF
TRBJ2-1,few,.,TRBV2,TGTGCCAGACGGCAAGGGACTTACAATGAGCAGTTCTTC,CARRQGTYNEQFF
TRBJ2-1,few,.,TRBV7-9,TGTGCCAGCAGCCCTAGGGGTCAACTAGGCTCTGAGGGGGATGAGCAGTTCTTC,CASSPRGQLGSEGDEQFF
TRBJ2-5,.,.,TRBV6-1,TGTGCCAGCATGTTGAACCAAGAGACCCAGTACTTC,CASMLNQETQYF
TRBJ1-5,few,.,TRBV27,TGTGCCAGCAGTTTATCGGAGCAGGACAATCAGCCCCAGCATTTT,CASSLSEQDNQPQHF
TRBJ1-2,.,.,TRBV14,TGTGCCAGCAGCCCCATGTCCGTGGACCCCTATGGCTACACCTTC,CASSPMSVDPYGYTF
TRBJ2-4,.,TRBD2,TRBV28,TGTGCCAGCAGTCCCCCCCCCGGCGGGAGTTTATACATTCAGTACTTC,CASSPPPGGSLYIQYF
TRBJ1-2,.,.,TRBV30,TGTGCCTGGAGTTCGGGGGGCTATGGCTACACCTTC,CAWSSGGYGYTF
TRBJ2-5,.,.,TRBV3-1,TGTGCCAGCAGCCGACGGACGGGGGTCGAATCGGAGACCCAGTACTTC,CASSRRTGVESETQYF
TRBJ2-3,.,.,TRBV11-2,TGTGCCAGCAGCTTAGATTTTGAGAGCCGCACAGATACGCAGTATTTT,CASSLDFESRTDTQYF